This T cell receptor beta chain was sequenced during a study of blood T cell repertoires in COVID-19. Study details: Spain, Italy and the United States supplied samples that represented acute and convalescent COVID-19. The analysed material was cDNA or gDNA that came from T cells, B-cell-depleted T cells, or PBMCs.

How the authors handled the data: Reference gene primer amplification gave estimated nucleated cell counts. Here immunoSEQ multiplex PCR was the method, and the copy in TCRdb shows in-frame clones only, minus some. The D gene and trimming were derived from the DNA, and the V and J assignments and clone size from that table. The sample shows 250,000 or so clones, almost 90% of them seen only once. This CDR3 is 12 amino acids long. The germline CDR1 and CDR2 sequences are MRHNA and SNTAGT. Trimming at V came to 7 bases and at J to 7 bases, leaving 5 bases not matched to a gene. Patients at the Seattle site were enrolled during active infection and followed longitudinally.

The origin of this receptor is a woman aged 55-70 years with COVID-19, enrolled during active disease. The J gene is TRBJ1-1, the V gene TRBV6-4; 8 bases agree with TRBD1. Sequences were obtained from peripheral blood. CDR3 DNA: TGTGCCAGCATTAGCGGACAGGGTGAAGCTTTCTTT. As protein: CASISGQGEAFF.